This T cell receptor beta chain is from a study of blood T cell repertoires in COVID-19. At the level of the study: Sites in the United States, Italy and Spain provided acute and convalescent COVID-19 samples.

The authors' processing: From reference gene primer amplification, estimates of nucleated cell counts were derived. Here immunoSEQ multiplex PCR was the method, and the copy in TCRdb shows in-frame clones only, minus some. From that table come the V and J calls and clone size; the DNA was used to work out D and trimming. This table holds roughly 250,000 clones, approximately 90% found once. Clinical histories supplied by participants themselves formed the basis of cohort assignment. Donors in Cohort 3 counted as recovered after two negative PCRs, clearance, or symptom resolution. The germline V gene encodes CDR1 MGHDK and CDR2 SYGVNS. Trimming took off 4 bases at V and 2 bases at J, with 15 bases between the two ends. The CDR3 is 15 amino acids.

The sequence came from a woman younger than 30 who had recovered from COVID-19. Input material: PBMCs or T cells enriched from blood (not recorded which). The chain recombines TRBV25-1 with TRBJ2-7; the D gene is possibly TRBD1 (5 bases). The CDR3 here is CASSGGRGLTYEQYF. The DNA of the CDR3 is TGTGCCAGCAGTGGGGGTAGGGGCCTCACCTACGAGCAGTACTTC.